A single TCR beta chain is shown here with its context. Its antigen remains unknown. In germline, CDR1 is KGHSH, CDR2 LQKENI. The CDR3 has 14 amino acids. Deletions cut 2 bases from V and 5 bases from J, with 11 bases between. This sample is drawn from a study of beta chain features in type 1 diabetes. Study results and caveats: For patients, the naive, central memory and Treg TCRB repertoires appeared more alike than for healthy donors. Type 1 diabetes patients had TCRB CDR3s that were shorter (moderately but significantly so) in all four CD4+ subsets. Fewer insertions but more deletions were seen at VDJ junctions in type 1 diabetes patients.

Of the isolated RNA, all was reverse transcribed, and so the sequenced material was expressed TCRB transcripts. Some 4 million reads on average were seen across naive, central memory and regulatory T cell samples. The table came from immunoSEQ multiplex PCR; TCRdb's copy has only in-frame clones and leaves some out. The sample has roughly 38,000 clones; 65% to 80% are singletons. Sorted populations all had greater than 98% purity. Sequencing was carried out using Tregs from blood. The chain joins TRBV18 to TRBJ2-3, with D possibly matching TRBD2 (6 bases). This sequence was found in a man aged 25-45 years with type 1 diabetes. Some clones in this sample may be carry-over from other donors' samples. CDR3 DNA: TGTGCCAGCTCACCAGGAGGGGTCAGAGATACGCAGTATTTT. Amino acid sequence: CASSPGGVRDTQYF.